This note documents a single T cell receptor beta chain sequence. Its specificity is not known. Here immunoSEQ multiplex PCR was the method, and the copy in TCRdb shows in-frame clones only, minus some. The data show over 120,000 clones, approximately 85% seen once. V was cut by 5 bases and J by 1 base, with 9 bases left in between. Germline values: CDR1 SQVTM, CDR2 ANQGSEA. The CDR3 has 13 residues. This sample is part of a study of T cell responses to AZD1222 COVID-19 vaccine. General study points: CD4 TCRs covered the whole spike, strongest at regions 160-218 and 743-854.

This receptor was taken from an adult who received the MenACWY meningococcal vaccine as a control. V and J are TRBV29-1 and TRBJ2-1; D gene uncertain. This sample comprised peripheral blood, obtained 28 days after the second dose of the MenACWY control vaccine. Here the CDR3 reads CSVQSGSYNEQFF. The CDR3, as DNA: TGCAGCGTTCAGTCCGGATCCTACAATGAGCAGTTCTTC.